This passage covers 12 T cell receptor beta chains from one sample sequenced in a study of blood T cell repertoires in COVID-19. Generated by immunoSEQ multiplex PCR, the TCRdb table keeps only in-frame clones and is missing some. The table lists under 250,000 clones, almost 85% of them singletons. The source material was PBMCs or T cells enriched from blood (not recorded which). These receptors were obtained from a woman aged 45-60 years with acute COVID-19.

V gene TRBV29-1 combines with J gene TRBJ1-2; D remains ambiguous. The V end was cut by 2 bases, the J end by 2 bases, with 6 bases between. CDR1 and CDR2 from the germline V gene are SQVTM and ANQGSEA. This CDR3 has 12 amino acids. The chain's CDR3 is CSVEKTNYGYTF. DNA of the CDR3: TGCAGCGTTGAAAAGACAAACTATGGCTACACCTTC.

There are a few counts of this clone. This rearrangement joins TRBV5-6 to TRBJ1-3; D remains unclear. V was trimmed by 3 bases and J by 0 bases, leaving 7 bases between them. The V gene's germline CDR1 is SGHDT and CDR2 YYEEEE. This CDR3 is 14 amino acids long. CDR3 bases: TGTGCCAGCAGCTACTGGAGCTCTGGAAACACCATATATTTT. It codes for CASSYWSSGNTIYF.

The V and J genes are TRBV12-3 or TRBV12-4 and TRBJ2-3, with D possibly being TRBD2 (6 bases). Trimming cost V 5 bases and J 5 bases, with 11 bases left between them. The CDR3 contains 13 residues. CDR3 in DNA: TGTGCCAGCAGTGTCGGGACTCTAGATACGCAGTATTTT. This translates into CASSVGTLDTQYF.

The V and J genes are TRBV6-5 and TRBJ2-3; 10 nucleotides line up with TRBD2. Trimming took 4 bases from V and 7 from J; bases not matched to a gene: 11. CDR3 length: 16 amino acids. The V gene's germline CDR1 is MNHEY and CDR2 SVGAGI. The CDR3 DNA is TGTGCCAGCAGTTGGGGAGCGGGGGGGCCGGGAAATACGCAGTATTTT. Amino acids: CASSWGAGGPGNTQYF.

This rearrangement joins TRBV5-1 to TRBJ1-2, with D possibly TRBD1 on 5 matching bases. The CDR3 is made up of 13 amino acids. Germline values: CDR1 SGHRS, CDR2 YFSETQ. Trimming pared 5 bases from V and 4 bases from J, leaving 12 bases between. In DNA form, the CDR3 reads TGCGCCAGCAGGGAGACAGTCTCCTATGGCTACACCTTC. Translating gives CASRETVSYGYTF.

This chain joins TRBV13 and TRBJ2-3; D unclear. V was clipped by 1 base and J by 7 bases, with 6 bases between them. The length of the CDR3 is 12 residues. Germline CDR1 PRHDT, CDR2 FYEKMQ (reference sequence). The CDR3 DNA reads TGTGCCAGCAGCTTAGACAGTAATACGCAGTATTTT. Amino acids: CASSLDSNTQYF. The full variable domain, with the rest looked up from reference TRBV13 and TRBJ2-3, is AAGVIQSPRHLIKEKRETATLKCYPIPRHDTVYWYQQGPGQDPQFLISFYEKMQSDKGSIPDRFSAQQFSDYHSELNMSSLELGDSALYFCASSLDSNTQYFGPGTRLTVL.

The chain recombines TRBV5-4 with TRBJ1-2; D ambiguous. Germline V gives CDR1 SGHNT, CDR2 YYREEE (reference sequence). Deletions cut 0 bases from V and 5 bases from J, with 8 bases between. The CDR3 extends over 13 amino acids. CDR3 bases: TGTGCCAGCAGCTTGGACAGCACTTATGGCTACACCTTC. Protein product: CASSLDSTYGYTF.

The V call is TRBV10-3, the J call TRBJ2-2, with D uncertain. This CDR3 region has 13 residues. Germline values: CDR1 ENHRY, CDR2 SYGVKD. Trimming took 7 bases from V and 1 from J, leaving 7 bases between them. CDR3 sequence reads: CAINGGNTGELFF. The CDR3 DNA sequence: TGTGCCATCAATGGCGGGAACACCGGGGAGCTGTTTTTT.

A single count supports this clone. The rearrangement joins TRBV29-1 to TRBJ1-1, with D perhaps TRBD1 (5 bases). Trimming cost V 6 bases and J 0 bases, with 11 bases left between them. The CDR3 sequence is 13 residues long. CDR1 and CDR2 (germline): SQVTM, ANQGSEA. The CDR3 region is CSVIRGLNTEAFF. Written as DNA, the CDR3 is TGCAGCGTGATTAGGGGTCTGAACACTGAAGCTTTCTTT.

This clone has more than one count but fewer than ten. This chain joins TRBV5-1 and TRBJ1-2; 7 positions match TRBD1. Trimming cost V 5 bases and J 1 base; bases outside gene matches: 2. Germline V gives CDR1 SGHRS, CDR2 YFSETQ. The CDR3 has 13 residues. CDR3 bases: TGCGCCAGCAGAGGACAGGTTAACTATGGCTACACCTTC. It encodes CASRGQVNYGYTF.

The genes are TRBV6-2 or TRBV6-3 and TRBJ1-2; 7 bases fit TRBD1. Losses at the gene ends were 5 bases for V and 7 bases for J; bases not matched to a gene: 7. Germline loops: CDR1 MNHEY, CDR2 SVGEGT. This CDR3 contains 13 residues. DNA of the CDR3: TGTGCCAGCAGTCCGCAAGACAGGGCTGGCTACACCTTC. Its translation: CASSPQDRAGYTF.

The chain links TRBV19 to TRBJ1-3; 7 positions match TRBD1. V lost 2 bases, J lost 8 bases, and 6 bases stayed unmatched. CDR3 size: 14 residues. Germline-derived CDR1 and CDR2 are LNHDA and SQIVND (reference sequence). The CDR3 nucleotides read TGTGCCAGTAGTATAAAGGGGGCGACGGACACCATATATTTT. Translated: CASSIKGATDTIYF.